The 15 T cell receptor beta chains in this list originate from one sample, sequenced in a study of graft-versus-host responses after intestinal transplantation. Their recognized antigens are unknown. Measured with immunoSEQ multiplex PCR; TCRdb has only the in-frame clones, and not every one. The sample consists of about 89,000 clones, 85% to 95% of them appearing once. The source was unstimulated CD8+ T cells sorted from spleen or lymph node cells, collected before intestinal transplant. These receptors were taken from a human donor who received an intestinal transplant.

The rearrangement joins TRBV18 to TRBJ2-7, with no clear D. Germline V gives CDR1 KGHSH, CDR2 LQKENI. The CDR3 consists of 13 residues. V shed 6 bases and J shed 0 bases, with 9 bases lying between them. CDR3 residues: CASSVRGSYEQYF. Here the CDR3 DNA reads TGTGCCAGCTCGGTCAGAGGCTCCTACGAGCAGTACTTC.

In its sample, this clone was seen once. CDR3 sequence reads: CASSVGSGGNTDTQYF. CDR3 DNA sequence: TGTGCCAGCAGCGTAGGTAGCGGGGGGAACACAGATACGCAGTATTTT. The chain combines TRBV9 with TRBJ2-3; TRBD2 aligns across 10 bases. This CDR3 contains 16 residues. V gave up 0 bases and J gave up 2 bases; unmatched junction bases: 3. The germline gives CDR1 SGDLS, CDR2 YYNGEE. Together with reference TRBV9 and TRBJ2-3, the CDR3 gives the full variable domain: DSGVTQTPKHLITATGQRVTLRCSPRSGDLSVYWYQQSLDQGLQFLIQYYNGEERAKGNILERFSAQQFPDLHSELNLSSLELGDSALYFCASSVGSGGNTDTQYFGPGTRLTVL.

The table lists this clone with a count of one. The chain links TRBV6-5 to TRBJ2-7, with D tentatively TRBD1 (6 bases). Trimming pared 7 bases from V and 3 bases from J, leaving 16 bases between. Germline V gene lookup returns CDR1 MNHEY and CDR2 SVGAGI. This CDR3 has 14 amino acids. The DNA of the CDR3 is TGTGCCAGCAACGCACCGGGACATGACTACGAGCAGTACTTC. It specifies CASNAPGHDYEQYF.

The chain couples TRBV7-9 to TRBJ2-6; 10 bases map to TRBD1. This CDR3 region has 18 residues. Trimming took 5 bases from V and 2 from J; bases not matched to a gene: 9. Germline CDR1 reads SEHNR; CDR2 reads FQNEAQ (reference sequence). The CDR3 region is CASSHDRGQEAGANVLTF. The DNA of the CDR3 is TGTGCCAGCAGCCATGACAGGGGGCAGGAGGCTGGGGCCAACGTCCTGACTTTC.

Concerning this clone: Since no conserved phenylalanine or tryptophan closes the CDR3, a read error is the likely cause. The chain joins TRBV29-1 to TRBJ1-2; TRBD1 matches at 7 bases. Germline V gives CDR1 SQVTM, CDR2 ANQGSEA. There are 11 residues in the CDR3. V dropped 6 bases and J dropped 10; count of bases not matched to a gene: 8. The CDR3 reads CSVTTGIYYTL. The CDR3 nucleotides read TGCAGCGTAACGACAGGGATATACTACACCCTC.

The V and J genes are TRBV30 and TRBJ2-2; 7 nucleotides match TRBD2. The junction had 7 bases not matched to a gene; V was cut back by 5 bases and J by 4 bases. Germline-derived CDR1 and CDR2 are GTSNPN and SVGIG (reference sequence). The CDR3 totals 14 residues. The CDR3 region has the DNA TGTGCCTGGGAGGTAGCGGGCTTCACCGGGGAGCTGTTTTTT. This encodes CAWEVAGFTGELFF.

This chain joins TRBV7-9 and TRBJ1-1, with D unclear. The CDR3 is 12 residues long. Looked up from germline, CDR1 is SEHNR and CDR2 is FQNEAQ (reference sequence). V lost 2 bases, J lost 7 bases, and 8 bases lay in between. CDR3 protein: CASSLTVLEAFF. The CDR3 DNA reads TGTGCCAGCAGCTTAACAGTCCTTGAAGCTTTCTTT.

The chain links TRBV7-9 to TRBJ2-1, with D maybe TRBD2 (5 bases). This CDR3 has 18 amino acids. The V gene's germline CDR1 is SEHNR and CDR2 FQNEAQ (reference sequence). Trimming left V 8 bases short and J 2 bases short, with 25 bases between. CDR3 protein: CASQRLQVREKAYNEQFF. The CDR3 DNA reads TGTGCCAGCCAAAGGCTCCAGGTTCGGGAAAAGGCCTACAATGAGCAGTTCTTC.

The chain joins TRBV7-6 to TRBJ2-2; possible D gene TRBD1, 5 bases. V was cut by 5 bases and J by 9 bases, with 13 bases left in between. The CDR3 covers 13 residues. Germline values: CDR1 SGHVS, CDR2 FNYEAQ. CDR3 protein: CASSPDSSRELFF. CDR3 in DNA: TGTGCCAGCAGCCCAGACAGTTCAAGGGAGCTGTTTTTT.

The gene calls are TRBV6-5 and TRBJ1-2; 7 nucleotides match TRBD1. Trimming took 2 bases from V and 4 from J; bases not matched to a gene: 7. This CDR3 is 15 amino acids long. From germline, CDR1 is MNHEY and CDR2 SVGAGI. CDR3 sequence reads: CASSYRGGKTYGYTF. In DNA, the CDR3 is TGTGCCAGCAGTTACAGAGGGGGCAAAACCTATGGCTACACCTTC.

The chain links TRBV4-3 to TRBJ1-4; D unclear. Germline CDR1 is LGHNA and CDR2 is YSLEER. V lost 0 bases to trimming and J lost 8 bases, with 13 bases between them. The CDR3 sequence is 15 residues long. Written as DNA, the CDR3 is TGCGCCAGCAGCCAAGAGCGGGCCCTTGGGGAAAAACTGTTTTTT. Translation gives CASSQERALGEKLFF.

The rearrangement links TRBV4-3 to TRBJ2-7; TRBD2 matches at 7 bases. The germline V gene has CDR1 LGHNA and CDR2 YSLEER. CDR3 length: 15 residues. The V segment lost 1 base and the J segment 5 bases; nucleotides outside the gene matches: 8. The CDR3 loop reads CASSQARTGGNEQYF. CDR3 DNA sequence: TGCGCCAGCAGCCAAGCTCGGACGGGGGGAAACGAGCAGTACTTC.

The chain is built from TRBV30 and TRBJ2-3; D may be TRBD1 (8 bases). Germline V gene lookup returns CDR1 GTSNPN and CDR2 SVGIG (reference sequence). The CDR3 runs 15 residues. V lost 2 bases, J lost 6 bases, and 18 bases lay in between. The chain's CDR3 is CAWSPTGGGRDTQYF. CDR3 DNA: TGTGCCTGGAGTCCCACAGGGGGGGGTCGGGATACGCAGTATTTT.

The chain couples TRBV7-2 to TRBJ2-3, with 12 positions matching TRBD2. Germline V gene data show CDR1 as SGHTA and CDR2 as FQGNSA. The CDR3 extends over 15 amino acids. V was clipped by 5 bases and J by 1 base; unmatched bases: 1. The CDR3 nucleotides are TGTGCCAGCAGCAGGACTAGCGGGGGCACAGATACGCAGTATTTT. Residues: CASSRTSGGTDTQYF.

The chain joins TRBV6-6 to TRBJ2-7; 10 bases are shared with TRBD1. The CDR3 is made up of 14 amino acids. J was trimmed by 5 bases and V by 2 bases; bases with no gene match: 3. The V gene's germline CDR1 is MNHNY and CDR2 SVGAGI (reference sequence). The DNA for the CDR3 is TGTGCCAGCAGTTACCCGGGACAGGGGAACGAGCAGTACTTC. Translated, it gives CASSYPGQGNEQYF.